The rows below give T cell receptor beta chains drawn from one sample of a study of early stage breast cancer tumors. TCRdb's copy holds only in-frame clones and misses some; the assay was immunoSEQ multiplex PCR. The sample lists about 53,000 clones, 90% to 95% occurring once. The source material was blood. The source of these receptors is a person aged 65 to 79 with breast cancer. Both conserved end residues are trimmed from each CDR3.

14	TRBV9	ASSDHSGTQIEKLF
12	TRBV5-4	ASSEQGPQETQY
12	TRBV10-1	ASSDGGPTYEQY
13	TRBV7-8	ASSLQASGNQPQH
12	TRBV7-8	ASSADQGAYGYT
9	TRBV6-4	ASSGAYGYT
12	TRBV7-9	ASSLSGGDQPQH
11	TRBV30	AWSVELGQPQH
12	TRBV19	ASRDSGASETQY
12	TRBV2	ASNGQGRDQPQH
11	TRBV30	AWSVTGDQPQH
12	TRBV27	ASSGASTGLEAF
11	TRBV7-8	ASSLAQEDTQY
12	TRBV19	ASSIGGVEETQY
13	TRBV6-5	ASARTGAMGQPQH
13	TRBV6-1	ASSVTGGRPYEQY